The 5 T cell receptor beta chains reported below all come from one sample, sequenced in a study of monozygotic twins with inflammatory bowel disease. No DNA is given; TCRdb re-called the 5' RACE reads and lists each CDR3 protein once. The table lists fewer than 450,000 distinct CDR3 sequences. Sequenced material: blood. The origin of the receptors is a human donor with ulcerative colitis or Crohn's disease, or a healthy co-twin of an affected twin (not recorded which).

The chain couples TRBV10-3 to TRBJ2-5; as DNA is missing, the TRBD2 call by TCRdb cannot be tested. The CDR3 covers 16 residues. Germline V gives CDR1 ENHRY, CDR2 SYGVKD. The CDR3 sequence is CAISESEAGGRETQYF.

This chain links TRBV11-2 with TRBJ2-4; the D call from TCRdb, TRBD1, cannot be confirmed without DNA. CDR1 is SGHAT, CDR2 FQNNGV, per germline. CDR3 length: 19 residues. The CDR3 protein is CASSSGGTGGDLAKNIQYF.

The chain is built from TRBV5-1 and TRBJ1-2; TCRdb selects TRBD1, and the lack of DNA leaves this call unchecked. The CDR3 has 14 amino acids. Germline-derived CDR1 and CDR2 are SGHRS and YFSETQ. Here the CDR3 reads CASSLEQGFDGYTF. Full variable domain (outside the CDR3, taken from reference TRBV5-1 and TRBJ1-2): KAGVTQTPRYLIKTRGQQVTLSCSPISGHRSVSWYQQTPGQGLQFLFEYFSETQRNKGNFPGRFSGRQFSNSRSEMNVSTLELGDSALYLCASSLEQGFDGYTFGSGTRLTVV.

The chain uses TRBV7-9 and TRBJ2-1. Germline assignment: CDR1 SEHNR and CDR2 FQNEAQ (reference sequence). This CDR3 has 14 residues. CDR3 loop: CASSLQDSYNEQFF.

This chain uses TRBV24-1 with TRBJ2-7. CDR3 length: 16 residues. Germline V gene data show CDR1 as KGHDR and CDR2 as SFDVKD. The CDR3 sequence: CATSKPKTPSSYEQYF.